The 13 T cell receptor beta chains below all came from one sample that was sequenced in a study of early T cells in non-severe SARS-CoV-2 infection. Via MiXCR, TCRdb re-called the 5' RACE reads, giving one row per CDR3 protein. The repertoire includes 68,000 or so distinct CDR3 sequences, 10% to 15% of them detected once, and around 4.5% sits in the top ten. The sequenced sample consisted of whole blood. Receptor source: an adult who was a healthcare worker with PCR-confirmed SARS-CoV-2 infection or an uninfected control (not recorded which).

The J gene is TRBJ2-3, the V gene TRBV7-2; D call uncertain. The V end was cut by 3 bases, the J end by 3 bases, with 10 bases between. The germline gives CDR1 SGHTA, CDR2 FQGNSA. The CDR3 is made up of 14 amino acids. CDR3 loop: CASSFGSPTDTQYF. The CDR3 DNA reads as TGTGCCAGCAGCTTTGGGTCCCCAACAGATACGCAGTATTTT.

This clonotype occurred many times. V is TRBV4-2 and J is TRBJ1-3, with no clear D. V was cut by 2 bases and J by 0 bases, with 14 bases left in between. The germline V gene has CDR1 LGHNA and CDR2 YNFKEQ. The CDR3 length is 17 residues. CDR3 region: CASSQPLTPGSGNTIYF. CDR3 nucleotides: TGTGCCAGCAGCCAACCCCTTACTCCGGGCTCTGGAAACACCATATATTTT.

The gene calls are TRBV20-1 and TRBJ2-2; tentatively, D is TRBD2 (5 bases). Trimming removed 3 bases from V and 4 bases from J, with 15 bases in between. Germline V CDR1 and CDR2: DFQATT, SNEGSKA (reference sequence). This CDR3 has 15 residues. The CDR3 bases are TGCAGTGCTAGGGACCCCCGGGGTGGCACCGGGGAGCTGTTTTTT. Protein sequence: CSARDPRGGTGELFF.

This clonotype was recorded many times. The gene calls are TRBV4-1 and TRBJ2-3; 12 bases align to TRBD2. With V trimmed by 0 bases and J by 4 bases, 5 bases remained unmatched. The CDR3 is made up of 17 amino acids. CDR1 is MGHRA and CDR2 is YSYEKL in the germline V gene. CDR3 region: CASSQDLAGGPADTQYF. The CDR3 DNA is TGCGCCAGCAGCCAAGATCTAGCGGGGGGGCCAGCAGATACGCAGTATTTT.

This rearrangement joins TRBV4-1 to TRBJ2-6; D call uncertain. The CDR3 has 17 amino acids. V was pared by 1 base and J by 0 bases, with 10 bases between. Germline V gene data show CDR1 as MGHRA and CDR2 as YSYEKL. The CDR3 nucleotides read TGCGCCAGCAGCCAAGTTGTTCCGGGCTCTGGGGCCAACGTCCTGACTTTC. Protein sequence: CASSQVVPGSGANVLTF.

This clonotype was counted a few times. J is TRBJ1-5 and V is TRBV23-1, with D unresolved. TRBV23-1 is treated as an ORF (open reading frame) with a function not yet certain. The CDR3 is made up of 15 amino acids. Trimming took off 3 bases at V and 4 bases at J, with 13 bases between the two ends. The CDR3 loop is CASSHGGYNNQPQHF. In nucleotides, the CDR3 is TGCGCCAGCAGTCACGGAGGTTACAATAATCAGCCCCAGCATTTT.

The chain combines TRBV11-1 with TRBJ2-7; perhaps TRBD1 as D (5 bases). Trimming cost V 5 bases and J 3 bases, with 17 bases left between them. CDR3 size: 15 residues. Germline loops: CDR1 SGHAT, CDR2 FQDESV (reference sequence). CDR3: CASSTDSHQGYEQYF. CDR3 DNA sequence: TGTGCCAGCAGCACCGACAGCCACCAGGGCTACGAGCAGTACTTC.

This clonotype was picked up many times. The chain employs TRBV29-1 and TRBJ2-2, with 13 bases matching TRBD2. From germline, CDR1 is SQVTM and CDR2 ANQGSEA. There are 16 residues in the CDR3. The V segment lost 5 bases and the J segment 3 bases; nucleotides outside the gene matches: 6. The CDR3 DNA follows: TGCAGCGTTAAGACTAGCGGGGGGCGGGACACCGGGGAGCTGTTTTTT. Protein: CSVKTSGGRDTGELFF.

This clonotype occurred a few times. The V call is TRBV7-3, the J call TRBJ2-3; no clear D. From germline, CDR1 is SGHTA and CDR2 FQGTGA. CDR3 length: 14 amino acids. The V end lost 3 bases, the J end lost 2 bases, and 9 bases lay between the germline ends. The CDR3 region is CASSLTALTDTQYF. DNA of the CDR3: TGTGCCAGCAGCTTGACTGCGCTCACAGATACGCAGTATTTT.

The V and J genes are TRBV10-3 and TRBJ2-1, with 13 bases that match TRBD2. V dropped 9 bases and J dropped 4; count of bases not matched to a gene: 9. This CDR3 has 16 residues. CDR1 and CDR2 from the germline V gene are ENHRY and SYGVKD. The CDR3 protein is CAISPRLAGGYNEQFF. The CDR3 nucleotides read TGTGCCATATCTCCTCGACTAGCGGGGGGATACAATGAGCAGTTCTTC.

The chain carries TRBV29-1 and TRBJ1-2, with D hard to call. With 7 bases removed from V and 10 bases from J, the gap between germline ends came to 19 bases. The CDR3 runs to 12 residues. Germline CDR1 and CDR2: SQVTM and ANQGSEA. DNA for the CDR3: TGCAGCGCCCAGGCGCCCCCATACGTCTACACCTTC. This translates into CSAQAPPYVYTF.

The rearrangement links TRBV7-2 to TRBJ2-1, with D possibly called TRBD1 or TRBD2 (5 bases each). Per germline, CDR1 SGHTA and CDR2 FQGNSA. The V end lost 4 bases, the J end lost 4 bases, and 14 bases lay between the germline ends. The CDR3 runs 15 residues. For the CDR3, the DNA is TGTGCCAGCAGCTCAGGGACCTACGCGTACAATGAGCAGTTCTTC. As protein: CASSSGTYAYNEQFF. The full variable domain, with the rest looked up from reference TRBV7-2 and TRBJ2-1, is GAGVSQSPSNKVTEKGKDVELRCDPISGHTALYWYRQSLGQGLEFLIYFQGNSAPDKSGLPSDRFSAERTGGSVSTLTIQRTQQEDSAVYLCASSSGTYAYNEQFFGPGTRLTVL.

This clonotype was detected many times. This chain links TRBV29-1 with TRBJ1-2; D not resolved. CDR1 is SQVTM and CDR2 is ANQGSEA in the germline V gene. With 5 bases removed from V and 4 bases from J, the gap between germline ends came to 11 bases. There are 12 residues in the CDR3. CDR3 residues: CSVQSLRYGYTF. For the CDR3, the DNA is TGCAGCGTTCAGTCTCTACGCTATGGCTACACCTTC.